Listed below are T cell receptor beta chains from one sample, sequenced in a study of PD-1 blockade in mismatch repair-deficient tumors. Sequencing was performed with immunoSEQ multiplex PCR; in TCRdb, only in-frame clones are kept and a portion is missing. Seen here are more than 50,000 clones, approximately 88% observed once, and the top ten hold roughly 13%. The sample here was peripheral blood, taken 52 weeks after starting pembrolizumab. The receptors shown here come from an adult with mismatch repair-deficient cancer. Each CDR3 is given with its conserved first and last residue. D genes are given only for firm matches.

cdr3_aa: CASSSISYPRGEQFF
cdr3_nt: TGTGCCAGCAGTTCCATATCTTATCCGCGAGGTGAGCAGTTCTTC
j_call: TRBJ2-1
v_call: TRBV28
d_call: -

cdr3_aa: CASSVGTGELFF
cdr3_nt: TGTGCCAGCAGCGTAGGAACCGGGGAGCTGTTTTTT
j_call: TRBJ2-2
v_call: TRBV9
d_call: -

cdr3_aa: CASSRGASGRSDTQYF
cdr3_nt: TGTGCCAGCAGTCGGGGGGCTAGCGGGAGATCAGATACGCAGTATTTT
j_call: TRBJ2-3
v_call: TRBV27
d_call: TRBD2

cdr3_aa: CASSKLAGDGEQYF
cdr3_nt: TGCGCCAGCAGTAAACTAGCGGGGGATGGCGAGCAGTACTTC
j_call: TRBJ2-7
v_call: TRBV4-1
d_call: TRBD2

cdr3_aa: CASSLPSGSPNTGELFF
cdr3_nt: TGTGCCAGCAGCCTACCTAGCGGGAGCCCAAACACCGGGGAGCTGTTTTTT
j_call: TRBJ2-2
v_call: TRBV9
d_call: TRBD2

cdr3_aa: CASSLVRTGTYEQYF
cdr3_nt: TGTGCCAGCAGCTTGGTGCGGACTGGAACCTACGAGCAGTACTTC
j_call: TRBJ2-7
v_call: TRBV7-9
d_call: -

cdr3_aa: CASSEAGRNEQFF
cdr3_nt: TGTGCCAGCAGTGAAGCGGGGAGAAATGAGCAGTTCTTC
j_call: TRBJ2-1
v_call: TRBV2
d_call: -

cdr3_aa: CASRGLGTEAFF
cdr3_nt: TGTGCCAGCAGGGGGCTTGGCACTGAAGCTTTCTTT
j_call: TRBJ1-1
v_call: TRBV2
d_call: -

cdr3_aa: CASSLQGGNSGNTIYF
cdr3_nt: TGTGCCAGCAGCCTACAGGGGGGGAACTCTGGAAACACCATATATTTT
j_call: TRBJ1-3
v_call: TRBV11-2
d_call: TRBD1

cdr3_aa: CASSLSGSYQPQHF
cdr3_nt: TGTGCCAGCAGTCTTTCGGGGTCATACCAGCCCCAGCATTTT
j_call: TRBJ1-5
v_call: TRBV27
d_call: -

cdr3_aa: CASSLVGTNYGYTF
cdr3_nt: TGTGCCAGCAGCTTGGTCGGTACTAACTATGGCTACACCTTC
j_call: TRBJ1-2
v_call: TRBV5-4
d_call: -

cdr3_aa: CASGLPPGEQFF
cdr3_nt: TGTGCTAGTGGTTTGCCGCCCGGGGAGCAGTTCTTC
j_call: TRBJ2-1
v_call: TRBV12-5
d_call: -

cdr3_aa: CASSFYLTGEVWKNIQYF
cdr3_nt: TGTGCCAGCAGCTTCTATCTTACAGGGGAGGTTTGGAAAAACATTCAGTACTTC
j_call: TRBJ2-4
v_call: TRBV7-8
d_call: -

cdr3_aa: CASSPAPFNTEAFF
cdr3_nt: TGTGCCAGTAGTCCGGCTCCCTTTAACACTGAAGCTTTCTTT
j_call: TRBJ1-1
v_call: TRBV19
d_call: -

cdr3_aa: CASSSTDRGLNQPQHF
cdr3_nt: TGTGCCAGTAGTTCGACCGACAGGGGGCTGAATCAGCCCCAGCATTTT
j_call: TRBJ1-5
v_call: TRBV19
d_call: TRBD1

cdr3_aa: CASSPPSPNTGELFF
cdr3_nt: TGTGCCAGCAGCCCCCCTTCCCCGAACACCGGGGAGCTGTTTTTT
j_call: TRBJ2-2
v_call: TRBV7-9
d_call: -

cdr3_aa: CASSAPGSGLDGYTF
cdr3_nt: TGCGCCAGCAGCGCCCCGGGGTCGGGGCTCGATGGCTACACCTTC
j_call: TRBJ1-2
v_call: TRBV5-1
d_call: -

cdr3_aa: CASSLTGIITDTQYF
cdr3_nt: TGTGCCAGCAGTTTAACAGGGATAATCACAGATACGCAGTATTTT
j_call: TRBJ2-3
v_call: TRBV28
d_call: -

cdr3_aa: CASTSFRTYEQYF
cdr3_nt: TGTGCCAGCACTAGCTTTAGGACCTACGAGCAGTACTTC
j_call: TRBJ2-7
v_call: TRBV2
d_call: -

cdr3_aa: CASSKVLGPLGDEQFF
cdr3_nt: TGTGCCAGCAGCAAAGTTTTGGGACCCTTAGGCGATGAGCAGTTCTTC
j_call: TRBJ2-1
v_call: TRBV21-1
d_call: -

cdr3_aa: CASSQAGFGYTF
cdr3_nt: TGTGCCAGCAGCCAGGCAGGGTTTGGCTACACCTTC
j_call: TRBJ1-2
v_call: TRBV5-6
d_call: -

cdr3_aa: CAWSRTSGSTDTQYF
cdr3_nt: TGTGCCTGGAGTCGGACTAGCGGAAGCACAGATACGCAGTATTTT
j_call: TRBJ2-3
v_call: TRBV30
d_call: TRBD2

cdr3_aa: CAISDLGQGTDTQYF
cdr3_nt: TGTGCCATCAGTGATCTTGGGCAGGGCACAGATACGCAGTATTTT
j_call: TRBJ2-3
v_call: TRBV10-3
d_call: -

cdr3_aa: CASSTDRGEQFF
cdr3_nt: TGTGCCAGCAGCACGGACCGGGGCGAGCAGTTCTTC
j_call: TRBJ2-1
v_call: TRBV9
d_call: -

cdr3_aa: CATTRDSTNEKLFF
cdr3_nt: TGTGCCACCACGAGGGACTCAACTAATGAAAAACTGTTTTTT
j_call: TRBJ1-4
v_call: TRBV6-6
d_call: -

cdr3_aa: CASSRGDRAGETQYF
cdr3_nt: TGTGCCAGTAGTCGAGGGGACAGGGCAGGCGAGACCCAGTACTTC
j_call: TRBJ2-5
v_call: TRBV19
d_call: TRBD1